Below are 27 T cell receptor beta chains sequenced from a single sample in a study of T cells in Graves' hyperthyroidism and ophthalmopathy. TCR beta CDR3 region amplification was performed from RNA transcripts. HTBI primers drove first-round RT-PCR of the TCR CDR3. In TCRdb, the multiplex PCR reads were re-called with MiXCR into one record per CDR3 protein. The sample gives 300,000 to 400,000 distinct CDR3 sequences, 15% to 20% of which show up once; less than 65% is in the top ten. Sequencing input: blood. The receptor source for this set is a woman between 50 and 59 years old with Graves' hyperthyroidism.

This clonotype was found many times. This chain joins TRBV28 and TRBJ2-6, with 11 bases aligning to TRBD1. The CDR3 spans 18 residues. The germline CDR1 and CDR2 sequences are MDHEN and SYDVKM. V shed 6 bases, J shed 1 base, and the junction held 8 bases outside the gene matches. The CDR3: CASRGQGGIWSGANVLTF. DNA for the CDR3: TGTGCCAGCAGGGGACAGGGGGGCATTTGGTCTGGGGCCAACGTCCTGACTTTC.

This clonotype showed up just a few times. The V and J genes are TRBV11-1 and TRBJ2-1; D gene uncertain. Germline V CDR1 and CDR2: SGHAT, FQDESV (reference sequence). V gave up 2 bases and J gave up 2 bases, with 10 bases separating them. CDR3 length equals 15 residues. CDR3 DNA sequence: TGTGCCAGCAGCTTAAACGTCGGCCCCTACAATGAGCAGTTCTTC. Its protein is CASSLNVGPYNEQFF. Full variable domain (rest looked up from reference TRBV11-1 and TRBJ2-1): EAEVAQSPRYKITEKSQAVAFWCDPISGHATLYWYRQILGQGPELLVQFQDESVVDDSQLPKDRFSAERLKGVDSTLKIQPAELGDSAMYLCASSLNVGPYNEQFFGPGTRLTVL.

The chain has TRBV6-1 and TRBJ2-2; D remains ambiguous. Germline V gene lookup returns CDR1 MNHNS and CDR2 SASEGT. V shed 8 bases and J shed 1 base, with 8 bases lying between them. This CDR3 region has 13 residues. The CDR3 region is CASGKGNTGELFF. CDR3 nucleotides: TGTGCCAGCGGGAAAGGGAACACCGGGGAGCTGTTTTTT.

This clonotype was found many times. Written as DNA, the CDR3 is TGCAGCGTCGAAACAGGGCGAGGTACAGCTTTCTTT. Residues: CSVETGRGTAFF. V gene TRBV29-1 combines with J gene TRBJ1-1, with D perhaps TRBD1 (6 bases). CDR1 and CDR2 (germline): SQVTM, ANQGSEA. The CDR3 is made up of 12 amino acids. V gave up 6 bases and J gave up 10 bases, with 18 bases separating them.

This clonotype was picked up a small number of times. This chain's CDR3 is CASSSLPGLAVWNTGELFF. The DNA of the CDR3 is TGTGCCAGCAGCTCACTGCCGGGACTAGCGGTCTGGAACACCGGGGAGCTGTTTTTT. The chain uses TRBV7-3 and TRBJ2-2; 11 positions match TRBD2. Germline values: CDR1 SGHTA, CDR2 FQGTGA. CDR3 length equals 19 residues. The J segment lost 1 base and the V segment lost 4 bases, leaving 11 bases of the junction unmatched.

This clonotype was observed at least ten times. The chain couples TRBV28 to TRBJ1-5, with a possible D match to TRBD1 (5 bases). The CDR3 consists of 15 residues. CDR1 is MDHEN, CDR2 SYDVKM, per germline. V lost 5 bases and J lost 6, with 17 bases in between. CDR3 bases: TGTGCCAGCAGTACCGTCCGGGGGGGTAGTCAGCCCCAGCATTTT. Translating it yields CASSTVRGGSQPQHF.

This chain uses TRBV3-1 with TRBJ2-3; 7 positions match TRBD1. V lost 3 bases to trimming and J lost 8 bases; unmatched junction nucleotides: 5. The CDR3 extends over 13 amino acids. Germline V gives CDR1 LGHDT, CDR2 YNNKEL (reference sequence). The CDR3 here is CASSQTGLGTQYF. The CDR3 DNA follows: TGTGCCAGCAGCCAGACAGGGCTGGGTACGCAGTATTTT.

This clonotype has a handful of counts. The rearrangement uses TRBV9 and TRBJ1-1, with a possible D match to TRBD1 (5 bases). This CDR3 contains 17 residues. Germline V gene lookup returns CDR1 SGDLS and CDR2 YYNGEE. The ends were cut back, 3 bases at V and 1 base at J, with 19 bases in the middle. CDR3 protein: CASSAQSGVGTNTEAFF. For the CDR3, the DNA is TGTGCCAGCAGCGCACAGTCCGGCGTGGGGACGAACACTGAAGCTTTCTTT. The variable domain in full, completed from reference TRBV9 and TRBJ1-1, reads DSGVTQTPKHLITATGQRVTLRCSPRSGDLSVYWYQQSLDQGLQFLIQYYNGEERAKGNILERFSAQQFPDLHSELNLSSLELGDSALYFCASSAQSGVGTNTEAFFGQGTRLTVV.

The chain couples TRBV10-3 to TRBJ2-1; 8 positions match TRBD2. Per the germline V gene, CDR1 is ENHRY and CDR2 is SYGVKD. The CDR3 is 16 amino acids. V trimming: 8 bases; J trimming: 0 bases; junction bases outside the gene matches: 9. DNA for the CDR3: TGTGCCATCGACCTTAGCGGGGCCCGCTCCTACAATGAGCAGTTCTTC. It codes for CAIDLSGARSYNEQFF.

The chain joins TRBV5-6 to TRBJ2-2, with D perhaps matching TRBD1 (6 bases). Germline V gene data show CDR1 as SGHDT and CDR2 as YYEEEE. CDR3 length equals 14 residues. With 5 bases removed from V and 3 bases from J, the gap between germline ends came to 11 bases. This CDR3 reads CASRQQGHTGELFF. The CDR3 bases are TGTGCCAGCAGGCAACAGGGTCACACCGGGGAGCTGTTTTTT.

This clonotype was observed a handful of times. The chain carries TRBV7-9 and TRBJ2-1; 8 positions match TRBD2. Germline values: CDR1 SEHNR, CDR2 FQNEAQ (reference sequence). The CDR3 runs 15 residues. The trim removed 2 bases at V and 6 bases at J, leaving 6 bases unmatched. CDR3: CASSLNAGGLNEQFF. Here the CDR3 DNA reads TGTGCCAGCAGCTTAAATGCGGGGGGTCTCAATGAGCAGTTCTTC.

This clonotype was observed many times. The chain combines TRBV6-1 with TRBJ2-1; D not certain. The V end was cut by 6 bases, the J end by 2 bases, with 8 bases between. Germline CDR1 and CDR2: MNHNS and SASEGT. CDR3 length equals 13 residues. The CDR3 protein is CASSYGAYNEQFF. The CDR3, as DNA: TGTGCCAGCAGCTACGGAGCCTACAATGAGCAGTTCTTC.

This clonotype showed up many times. The chain combines TRBV11-2 with TRBJ1-2; D is possibly TRBD1 (5 bases). This CDR3 contains 14 residues. Germline CDR1 is SGHAT and CDR2 is FQNNGV. Trimming cost V 1 base and J 5 bases, with 11 bases left between them. The CDR3 spells CASSLASKGYGYTF. The DNA for the CDR3 is TGTGCCAGCAGCTTAGCCTCCAAGGGGTATGGCTACACCTTC.

This clonotype was counted many times. This chain connects TRBV6-1 to TRBJ2-7, with a possible D match to TRBD1 (6 bases). This CDR3 has 14 residues. Germline V gene data show CDR1 as MNHNS and CDR2 as SASEGT. The V and J ends lost 5 bases and 6 bases respectively, with 17 bases between them. The CDR3 nucleotides read TGTGCCAGCAGTCCCGGAGCAGGGGCGGGCGAGCAGTACGTC. It encodes CASSPGAGAGEQYV.

The chain has TRBV12-3 or TRBV12-4 and TRBJ1-3; D is unclear. CDR3 length equals 14 residues. Trimming took off 6 bases at V and 3 bases at J, with 12 bases between the two ends. As DNA, the CDR3 is TGTGCCAGCAGCCATACACGAGGTGGAAACACCATATATTTT. It specifies CASSHTRGGNTIYF.

This clonotype has more than one count but fewer than ten. The gene calls are TRBV20-1 and TRBJ1-5; 9 bases line up with TRBD1. Trimming removed 5 bases from V and 6 bases from J; junction bases left unmatched: 8. The CDR3 is 14 residues long. Germline CDR1 DFQATT, CDR2 SNEGSKA (reference sequence). This chain's CDR3 is CSAGTGGAFQPQHF. The CDR3 DNA follows: TGCAGTGCTGGTACAGGGGGCGCGTTTCAGCCCCAGCATTTT.

V and J are TRBV5-1 and TRBJ2-7, with 7 bases lining up with TRBD2. Trimming removed 0 bases from V and 4 bases from J; junction bases left unmatched: 10. The germline V gene encodes CDR1 SGHRS and CDR2 YFSETQ. The CDR3 contains 16 residues. CDR3 in amino acids: CASSLADQGGMYEQYF. CDR3 coding DNA: TGCGCCAGCAGCTTGGCAGATCAGGGAGGGATGTACGAGCAGTACTTC. Variable domain in full (rest from reference TRBV5-1 and TRBJ2-7): KAGVTQTPRYLIKTRGQQVTLSCSPISGHRSVSWYQQTPGQGLQFLFEYFSETQRNKGNFPGRFSGRQFSNSRSEMNVSTLELGDSALYLCASSLADQGGMYEQYFGPGTRLTVT.

This clonotype has a handful of counts. The CDR3 nucleotides read TGCGCCAGCAGCCAAGATGAAAGGGCTAATCAGCCCCAGCATTTT. It yields the protein CASSQDERANQPQHF. V is TRBV4-1 and J is TRBJ1-5, with unresolved D. Germline CDR1 and CDR2: MGHRA and YSYEKL. Trimming took 0 bases from V and 4 from J, leaving 10 bases between them. This CDR3 is 15 amino acids long.

The chain links TRBV7-3 to TRBJ2-3, with TRBD2 as a possible D gene (5 bases). Germline CDR1 and CDR2: SGHTA and FQGTGA. Between the trimmed V and J ends, which lost 2 bases and 2 bases, there was a span of 11 bases. The CDR3 consists of 15 residues. The CDR3 region has the DNA TGTGCCAGCAGCTTAGATTACGGGGACACAGATACGCAGTATTTT. It codes for CASSLDYGDTDTQYF.

The DNA of the CDR3 is TGTGCCAGCAGTTTTGGACAGGATCAGCCCCAGCATTTT. It encodes CASSFGQDQPQHF. The chain employs TRBV12-3 or TRBV12-4 and TRBJ1-5; 7 nucleotides match TRBD1. V trimming: 3 bases; J trimming: 5 bases; junction bases outside the gene matches: 1. This CDR3 comprises 13 residues.

The chain links TRBV20-1 to TRBJ2-5; D is unclear. Trimming removed 4 bases from V and 2 bases from J, with 8 bases in between. CDR3 length: 12 amino acids. Germline V gene sequence: CDR1 DFQATT, CDR2 SNEGSKA (reference sequence). The CDR3 here is CSAKSSQETQYF. The CDR3 bases are TGCAGTGCTAAGAGTAGTCAAGAGACCCAGTACTTC.

CDR3 amino acids: CASSQGNTGELFF. The CDR3, as DNA: TGCGCCAGCAGCCAGGGTAACACCGGGGAGCTGTTTTTT. V usage is TRBV4-1 and J usage is TRBJ2-2; D remains unclear. The CDR3 is made up of 13 amino acids. The V gene lost 3 bases and the J gene lost 2 bases, with 4 bases spanning the gap. Germline assignment: CDR1 MGHRA and CDR2 YSYEKL.

In this sample, this clonotype turned up many times. V usage is TRBV28 and J usage is TRBJ1-5, with D unclear. The CDR3 is 14 residues long. With 5 bases removed from V and 5 bases from J, the gap between germline ends came to 13 bases. Germline CDR1 is MDHEN and CDR2 is SYDVKM. CDR3 protein: CASSALRADQPQHF. CDR3 DNA: TGTGCCAGCAGTGCTCTTAGGGCCGATCAGCCCCAGCATTTT.

This clonotype was seen at least ten times. The V and J genes are TRBV12-3 or TRBV12-4 and TRBJ1-1; weak D call: TRBD1 (5 bases). The V end lost 6 bases, the J end lost 6 bases, and 17 bases lay between the germline ends. CDR3 length: 14 amino acids. CDR3 DNA sequence: TGTGCCAGCAGCCTGCGGGGGGGTGGCGCTGAAGCTTTCTTT. Protein product: CASSLRGGGAEAFF.

This clonotype was detected ten times or more. The chain links TRBV11-2 to TRBJ2-7, with 7 bases that match TRBD1. Per germline, CDR1 SGHAT and CDR2 FQNNGV. CDR3 length: 14 amino acids. After removal of 4 bases from V and 7 bases from J, the junction contained 10 bases not matched to a gene. CDR3 bases: TGTGCCAGCAGCTCCTCTCGACAGGGTGGGGAGCAGTACGTC. It yields the protein CASSSSRQGGEQYV.

This clonotype appeared many times. The chain is built from TRBV3-1 and TRBJ2-5; 7 bases are shared with TRBD2. The CDR3 has 13 amino acids. CDR1 is LGHDT, CDR2 YNNKEL, per germline (reference sequence). With V trimmed by 4 bases and J by 8 bases, 7 bases remained unmatched. The CDR3 DNA reads TGTGCCAGCAGCCGAGGACTAGAATATACCCAGTACTTC. Translated: CASSRGLEYTQYF.

This clonotype was seen more than once but under ten times. The chain joins TRBV29-1 to TRBJ1-3; D possibly corresponds to TRBD1 (6 bases). Per germline, CDR1 SQVTM and CDR2 ANQGSEA. The CDR3 covers 15 residues. Trimming left V 4 bases short and J 4 bases short, with 17 bases between. CDR3 coding DNA: TGCAGCGTTGTTGGGGGCGCATTAGGAGGAAACACCATATATTTT. Its protein is CSVVGGALGGNTIYF.